The T cell receptor beta chain under discussion was sequenced for a study of technical replicates of blood from several donors. V dropped 4 bases and J dropped 5; count of bases not matched to a gene: 10. The CDR3 length is 16 residues. Germline V gene data show CDR1 as SGHRS and CDR2 as YFSETQ. Some clones are missing from TCRdb's copy, which holds only in-frame ones; the method was immunoSEQ multiplex PCR. The table shows 53,000 or so clones, with about 94% occurring only once. The clonotype was recovered from a human donor in good health. Some clones in this sample may be carry-over from other donors' samples. V gene TRBV5-1 combines with J gene TRBJ2-2, with TRBD1 matching over 8 bases. What was sequenced was PBMCs. The CDR3 is CASSPGTGGRTGELFF. CDR3 DNA sequence: TGCGCCAGCAGCCCGGGGACAGGAGGGCGTACCGGGGAGCTGTTTTTT.